These T cell receptor beta chains were read from a single sample in a study of blood T cell repertoires in COVID-19. Clones were read by immunoSEQ multiplex PCR, and TCRdb kept only the in-frame ones, dropping some. The data hold under 150,000 clones, with more than 75% observed a single time. Sequenced sample: peripheral blood. The receptors stem from a man aged 50 or older with active COVID-19. Both conserved end residues are part of each CDR3. The D gene is left open where the match is weak. The size field is filled for only some rows; it gives once, few, many or a size class.

cdr3_aa cdr3_nt j_call v_call clone_size d_call cdr3_length
CASSPGVGSAYEQYF TGTGCCAGCAGCCCAGGTGTAGGGAGTGCCTACGAGCAGTACTTC TRBJ2-7 TRBV7-3 . . 15
CASSLITGGNEQFF TGTGCCAGCAGCTTAATAACAGGGGGCAATGAGCAGTTCTTC TRBJ2-1 TRBV7-9 . TRBD1 14
CASQIAGGNTDTQYF TGTGCTAGTCAAATAGCGGGGGGGAACACAGATACGCAGTATTTT TRBJ2-3 TRBV12-5 . TRBD2 15
CASSYLMGEGNTEAFF TGTGCCAGCAGCTATCTTATGGGGGAGGGAAACACTGAAGCTTTCTTT TRBJ1-1 TRBV7-8 . . 16
CASSRGLAGLPGDNEQFF TGCGCCAGCAGCCGGGGACTAGCGGGGCTCCCTGGGGACAATGAGCAGTTCTTC TRBJ2-1 TRBV5-1 . TRBD2 18
CASSLTDSYNSPLHF TGTGCCAGCAGCTTGACCGACAGTTATAATTCACCCCTCCACTTT TRBJ1-6 TRBV5-5 few . 15
CASSQDPGPQHF TGTGCCAGCAGCCAAGATCCCGGGCCCCAGCATTTT TRBJ1-5 TRBV3-1/TRBV3-2 . . 12
CASSFQGTETQYF TGTGCCAGCAGTTTTCAGGGAACTGAGACCCAGTACTTC TRBJ2-5 TRBV6-5 . . 13
CASSQGGQPGSIQYF TGTGCCAGCAGCCAAGGGGGGCAACCGGGGTCCATTCAGTACTTC TRBJ2-4 TRBV3-1/TRBV3-2 . . 15
CASSQGLGPDTQYF TGTGCCAGCAGTCAGGGACTAGGCCCAGATACGCAGTATTTT TRBJ2-3 TRBV27 . TRBD2 14
CASSVGGVNEKLFF TGTGCCAGCAGCGTAGGGGGAGTCAATGAAAAACTGTTTTTT TRBJ1-4 TRBV9 . . 14
CASSLPDSSTDTQYF TGTGCCAGCAGCTTACCGGACTCTAGCACAGATACGCAGTATTTT TRBJ2-3 TRBV7-9 . . 15
CASSEAGTVNYGYTF TGTGCCAGCAGTGAAGCCGGGACAGTTAACTATGGCTACACCTTC TRBJ1-2 TRBV6-1 . TRBD1 15
CASSLGTSGGREQYF TGTGCCAGCAGCCTCGGGACTAGCGGGGGTAGGGAGCAGTACTTC TRBJ2-7 TRBV4-2 once TRBD2 15